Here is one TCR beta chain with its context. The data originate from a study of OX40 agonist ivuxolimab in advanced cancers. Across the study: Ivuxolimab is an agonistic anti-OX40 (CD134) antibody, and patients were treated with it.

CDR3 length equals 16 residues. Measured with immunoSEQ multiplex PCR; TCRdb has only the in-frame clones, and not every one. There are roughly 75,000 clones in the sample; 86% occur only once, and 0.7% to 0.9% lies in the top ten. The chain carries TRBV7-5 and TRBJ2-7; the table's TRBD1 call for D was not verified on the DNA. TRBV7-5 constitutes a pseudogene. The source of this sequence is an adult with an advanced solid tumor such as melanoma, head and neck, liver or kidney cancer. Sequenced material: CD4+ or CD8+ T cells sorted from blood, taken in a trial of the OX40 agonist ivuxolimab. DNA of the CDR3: TGTGTCAGAAGCTTGAGAGAGACAGGCTCCTCCTACGAGCAGTACTTC. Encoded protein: CVRSLRETGSSYEQYF.